This T cell receptor (beta chain) was sequenced during a study of CD8+CD57+ T cells in acquired aplastic anemia. The study profiled TCR beta VDJ and CDR3 using genomic DNA as template. TCRdb analysed the reads with MiXCR anew, one entry per CDR3 protein. In the table there are about 220,000 distinct CDR3 sequences, around 45% of which are singletons. Patients included in sequencing had previously demonstrated CD8+CD57+ cell expansion by flow cytometry. Everyone among the patients had severe acquired aplastic anemia. This clonotype showed up just a few times. A much larger clone lies one base from this, so it may be a read error. The CDR3 consists of 12 residues. V was trimmed by 3 bases and J by 5 bases, leaving 8 bases between them. Per the germline V gene, CDR1 is SGHTA and CDR2 is FQGNSA.

The chain employs TRBV7-2 and TRBJ2-7, with a weak D call TRBD1 (6 bases). Specimen: sorted CD4+, CD8+, or CD8+CD57+ T cells (not recorded which) from PBMCs. This TCR was sampled from a human donor with aplastic anemia. The CDR3 DNA sequence: TGTGCCAGCAGCTTTACAGGGAACGAGCAGTACTTC. This encodes CASSFTGNEQYF. The whole variable domain, remainder taken from reference TRBV7-2 and TRBJ2-7, is GAGVSQSPSNKVTEKGKDVELRCDPISGHTALYWYRQSLGQGLEFLIYFQGNSAPDKSGLPSDRFSAERTGGSVSTLTIQRTQQEDSAVYLCASSFTGNEQYFGPGTRLTVT.